These 26 T cell receptor beta chains share one sample of origin, sequenced in a study of T cell responses to AZD1222 COVID-19 vaccine. TCRdb's table, derived via immunoSEQ multiplex PCR, lists solely in-frame clones and lacks some. The repertoire has around 150,000 clones, roughly 90% of them found once; the top ten carry more than 3%. Sequenced material: peripheral blood, taken 28 days after the second AZD1222 dose. The receptor source for this set is an adult who received the AZD1222 COVID-19 vaccine.

The J gene is TRBJ1-2, the V gene TRBV7-3; TRBD1 might be the D (5 bases). CDR3 length equals 18 residues. Deletions cut 5 bases from V and 5 bases from J, with 27 bases between. Per germline, CDR1 SGHTA and CDR2 FQGTGA. This CDR3 reads CASSPPGARDFGGYGYTF. The CDR3 bases are TGTGCCAGCAGCCCCCCAGGCGCCAGGGACTTCGGAGGATATGGCTACACCTTC.

The rearrangement links TRBV3-1 (or the pseudogene TRBV3-2) to TRBJ1-5, with D possibly being TRBD1 (5 bases). Per germline, CDR1 LGHDT and CDR2 YNNKEL (reference sequence). V lost 4 bases and J lost 7, with 11 bases in between. The CDR3 consists of 13 residues. CDR3: CASSLGREQPQHF. The CDR3 nucleotides are TGTGCCAGCAGCCTGGGACGGGAGCAGCCCCAGCATTTT.

CDR3 region: CASGVHSYEQYF. The CDR3 DNA is TGTGCCAGCGGCGTACATTCCTACGAGCAGTACTTC. The chain carries TRBV6-5 and TRBJ2-7, with D hard to call. The CDR3 is 12 residues long. The germline V gene has CDR1 MNHEY and CDR2 SVGAGI. The V and J ends lost 8 bases and 1 base respectively, with 9 bases between them.

The V and J genes are TRBV7-2 and TRBJ2-5; the D gene is possibly TRBD2 (6 bases). Germline CDR1 SGHTA, CDR2 FQGNSA. Trimming cost V 5 bases and J 4 bases, with 17 bases left between them. This CDR3 region has 15 residues. The CDR3 here is CASSPSAVGRETQYF. The CDR3 DNA reads as TGTGCCAGCAGCCCTAGCGCGGTTGGGAGAGAGACCCAGTACTTC.

The V call is TRBV19, the J call TRBJ2-3, with 7 bases that match TRBD2. V shed 10 bases, J shed 0 bases, and the junction held 7 bases outside the gene matches. The CDR3 runs to 14 residues. Germline V gene data show CDR1 as LNHDA and CDR2 as SQIVND (reference sequence). The CDR3 nucleotides read TGTGCCACCGCCGGGAGGACCAGCACAGATACGCAGTATTTT. It specifies CATAGRTSTDTQYF.

The chain links TRBV2 to TRBJ2-1; the match to TRBD2 covers 12 bases. Germline V gene lookup returns CDR1 SNHLY and CDR2 FYNNEI. The V segment lost 4 bases and the J segment 6 bases; nucleotides outside the gene matches: 7. This CDR3 is built from 16 residues. The CDR3 is CASSADGTSGFNEQFF. CDR3 nucleotides: TGTGCCAGCAGTGCTGACGGGACTAGCGGGTTCAATGAGCAGTTCTTC.

This sequence joins TRBV27 and TRBJ1-5; perhaps TRBD1 as D (5 bases). Germline loops: CDR1 MNHEY, CDR2 SMNVEV (reference sequence). The CDR3 is 14 amino acids. The ends were cut back, 1 base at V and 6 bases at J, with 10 bases in the middle. CDR3 region: CASSLYRQGQPQHF. The CDR3, as DNA: TGTGCCAGCAGTTTATACAGGCAGGGTCAGCCCCAGCATTTT.

The gene calls are TRBV10-2 and TRBJ1-6; tentatively, D is TRBD1 (6 bases). With 5 bases removed from V and 8 bases from J, the gap between germline ends came to 16 bases. The CDR3 loop spans 15 amino acids. From germline, CDR1 is WSHSY and CDR2 SAAADI. For the CDR3, the DNA is TGCGCCAGCAGTCAACAGGGAGGCGGAGATTCACCCCTCCACTTT. It is translated as CASSQQGGGDSPLHF.

The chain has TRBV5-1 and TRBJ1-3; D is unclear. The V end was cut by 6 bases, the J end by 0 bases, with 16 bases between. The CDR3 totals 16 residues. Germline V gene sequence: CDR1 SGHRS, CDR2 YFSETQ. CDR3 nucleotide sequence: TGCGCCAGCAAGGGTGGCGGCGCAATCTCTGGAAACACCATATATTTT. It specifies CASKGGGAISGNTIYF.

This chain joins TRBV29-1 and TRBJ2-1; D might be TRBD2 (6 bases). Trimming pared 1 base from V and 6 bases from J, leaving 13 bases between. This CDR3 has 14 residues. CDR1 is SQVTM, CDR2 ANQGSEA, per germline. CDR3 loop: CSVEVGLLGNEQFF. DNA for the CDR3: TGCAGCGTTGAAGTGGGACTCCTGGGCAATGAGCAGTTCTTC.

The gene calls are TRBV4-1 and TRBJ2-7; no firm D call. Germline loops: CDR1 MGHRA, CDR2 YSYEKL. Trimming stripped 5 bases from V and 1 base from J, with 12 bases between. The CDR3 has 14 residues. The CDR3 sequence is CASSFNRRSYEQYF. CDR3 coding DNA: TGCGCCAGCAGCTTCAACCGACGATCCTACGAGCAGTACTTC.

The rearrangement links TRBV10-1 to TRBJ1-4; possibly TRBD1 for D (5 bases). CDR1 and CDR2 from the germline V gene are WNHNN and SYGVQD (reference sequence). Trimming took 6 bases from V and 4 from J, leaving 9 bases between them. CDR3 size: 13 residues. This chain's CDR3 is CASSRQINEKLFF. The CDR3 DNA follows: TGCGCCAGCAGCCGACAGATTAATGAAAAACTGTTTTTT.

The chain uses TRBV7-2 and TRBJ1-2, with a tentative D call TRBD1 (5 bases). CDR3 length: 15 amino acids. Between the trimmed V and J ends, which lost 5 bases and 0 bases, there was a span of 13 bases. The V gene's germline CDR1 is SGHTA and CDR2 FQGNSA. CDR3 bases: TGTGCCAGCAGCCCTGTCGGACATTCTAACTATGGCTACACCTTC. It yields the protein CASSPVGHSNYGYTF.

The chain is built from TRBV2 and TRBJ1-2, with 9 bases identical to TRBD1. Germline V gene lookup returns CDR1 SNHLY and CDR2 FYNNEI. This CDR3 is built from 15 residues. V shed 6 bases, J shed 5 bases, and the junction held 10 bases outside the gene matches. CDR3 amino acids: CASRQPGTGSYGYTF. DNA of the CDR3: TGTGCCAGCAGGCAGCCAGGGACAGGGAGTTATGGCTACACCTTC. Full variable domain (remainder filled in from reference TRBV2 and TRBJ1-2): EPEVTQTPSHQVTQMGQEVILRCVPISNHLYFYWYRQILGQKVEFLVSFYNNEISEKSEIFDDQFSVERPDGSNFTLKIRSTKLEDSAMYFCASRQPGTGSYGYTFGSGTRLTVV.

The chain joins TRBV2 to TRBJ2-1; D is uncertain. V was clipped by 10 bases and J by 7 bases, with 20 bases between them. In germline, CDR1 is SNHLY, CDR2 FYNNEI. There are 14 residues in the CDR3. The CDR3 is CATTTAKLRNEQFF. For the CDR3, the DNA is TGTGCCACCACGACGGCAAAGCTCCGGAATGAGCAGTTCTTC.

The J gene is TRBJ2-1, the V gene TRBV27; unclear D gene. The CDR3 extends over 15 amino acids. Germline CDR1 reads MNHEY; CDR2 reads SMNVEV (reference sequence). V was shortened by 3 bases and J by 0 bases, with 9 bases between the two germline ends. The CDR3 sequence is CASSFPSNSYNEQFF. The CDR3 DNA is TGTGCCAGCAGTTTTCCCTCCAACTCCTACAATGAGCAGTTCTTC.

On this clone itself: In the same sample, other DNA sequences code for this CDR3. The chain carries TRBV5-1 and TRBJ2-1; no definite D call. Germline CDR1 and CDR2: SGHRS and YFSETQ. The CDR3 runs to 11 residues. The V end was cut by 0 bases, the J end by 8 bases, with 3 bases between. CDR3 residues: CASSLGYEQFF. The CDR3 DNA sequence: TGCGCCAGCAGCTTGGGATATGAGCAGTTCTTC.

The chain recombines TRBV7-9 with TRBJ2-1; the D gene is possibly TRBD2 (6 bases). Per the germline V gene, CDR1 is SEHNR and CDR2 is FQNEAQ (reference sequence). The CDR3 loop spans 12 amino acids. V lost 6 bases and J lost 7, with 10 bases in between. As DNA, the CDR3 is TGTGCCAGCAGGGGGGGTACGAATGAGCAGTTCTTC. Translated: CASRGGTNEQFF. Looking up the rest from reference TRBV7-9 and TRBJ2-1 gives the full variable domain: DTGVSQNPRHKITKRGQNVTFRCDPISEHNRLYWYRQTLGQGPEFLTYFQNEAQLEKSRLLSDRFSAERPKGSFSTLEIQRTEQGDSAMYLCASRGGTNEQFFGPGTRLTVL.

The sample holds a few counts of this clone. This chain's CDR3 is CASSIRPDGKETQYF. DNA of the CDR3: TGTGCCAGCAGTATTCGCCCCGACGGGAAAGAGACCCAGTACTTC. The J gene is TRBJ2-5, the V gene TRBV27, with a weak D call TRBD2 (5 bases). This CDR3 comprises 15 residues. V was clipped by 5 bases and J by 3 bases, with 16 bases between them. From germline, CDR1 is MNHEY and CDR2 SMNVEV (reference sequence).

The chain uses TRBV25-1 and TRBJ1-1; D is uncertain. The germline CDR1 and CDR2 sequences are MGHDK and SYGVNS. The CDR3 is 13 residues long. Trimming removed 1 base at V and 8 bases at J, with 11 bases between. CDR3 bases: TGTGCCAGCAGTGAATTAGCCGCGGGGGAAGCTTTCTTT. Translation: CASSELAAGEAFF.

The chain has TRBV6-5 and TRBJ2-1, with 7 bases aligning to TRBD2. J gave up 2 bases and V 5 bases, and 6 bases lay outside the gene matches. Germline loops: CDR1 MNHEY, CDR2 SVGAGI. The CDR3 consists of 15 residues. CDR3 sequence reads: CASSTRAGTYNEQFF. In DNA, the CDR3 is TGTGCCAGCAGTACCCGAGCGGGAACCTACAATGAGCAGTTCTTC.

V usage is TRBV5-1 and J usage is TRBJ1-1, with a possible D match to TRBD1 (6 bases). Germline values: CDR1 SGHRS, CDR2 YFSETQ. The CDR3 has 17 residues. V gave up 0 bases and J gave up 0 bases, with 15 bases separating them. The CDR3: CASSLVFAGALNTEAFF. CDR3 in DNA: TGCGCCAGCAGCTTGGTGTTTGCAGGGGCGTTGAACACTGAAGCTTTCTTT.

This clone was detected a few times. The V gene is TRBV4-3, the J gene TRBJ2-2; 10 bases agree with TRBD2. The CDR3 extends over 18 amino acids. Germline lookup yields CDR1 LGHNA and CDR2 YSLEER. With 1 base clipped from V and 4 bases from J, the junction kept 9 bases outside the gene matches. For the CDR3, the DNA is TGCGCCAGCAGCCAAGTGTCTAGCGGGAGTCTAGGCACCGGGGAGCTGTTTTTT. This sequence encodes CASSQVSSGSLGTGELFF.

The chain is built from TRBV9 and TRBJ2-2; D is possibly TRBD1 (5 bases). V shed 4 bases and J shed 10 bases, with 8 bases lying between them. Germline lookup yields CDR1 SGDLS and CDR2 YYNGEE. The CDR3 loop spans 11 amino acids. The chain's CDR3 is CASSLQEELFF. The DNA of the CDR3 is TGTGCCAGCAGCTTACAGGAGGAGCTGTTTTTT.

The chain employs TRBV18 and TRBJ1-2, with 7 bases matching TRBD1. CDR3 length equals 14 residues. The junction had 4 bases not matched to a gene; V was cut back by 3 bases and J by 3 bases. Germline V gene sequence: CDR1 KGHSH, CDR2 LQKENI. This CDR3 reads CASSPEDRDYGYTF. The CDR3 region has the DNA TGTGCCAGCTCACCGGAAGACAGGGACTATGGCTACACCTTC.

The J gene is TRBJ2-3, the V gene TRBV10-1, with a tentative D call TRBD2 (5 bases). Germline V lookup: CDR1 WNHNN, CDR2 SYGVQD (reference sequence). This CDR3 has 14 amino acids. V was cut by 5 bases and J by 5 bases, with 14 bases left in between. The chain's CDR3 is CASSQGLTGDTQYF. In DNA, the CDR3 is TGCGCCAGCAGTCAAGGACTGACGGGAGATACGCAGTATTTT.